This T cell receptor (beta chain) was observed in a study of T cells in localized non-small cell lung cancer. Sequencing was performed with immunoSEQ multiplex PCR; in TCRdb, only in-frame clones are kept and a portion is missing. This table has about 59,000 clones, roughly 89% appearing once. Trimming took 6 bases from V and 3 from J, leaving 12 bases between them. The CDR3 extends over 14 amino acids. CDR1 is MNHEY and CDR2 is SVGAGI in the germline V gene. The sequence was collected from a man between 40 and 70 years old with stage I squamous cell lung carcinoma. The chain uses TRBV6-5 and TRBJ1-5, with D tentatively TRBD1 (6 bases). This sample comprised peripheral blood, obtained before any cancer treatment. CDR3 sequence (DNA): TGTGCCAGCAGCGCCGGGGACATCAATCAGCCCCAGCATTTT. It encodes CASSAGDINQPQHF.